This TCR beta chain stems from a study of T-cell memory formation after mild COVID-19. The wider study: Across donors, TCR clusters were largely donor specific.

Constant-segment-primed 5'RACE gave TCR alpha and TCR beta cDNA libraries with sample barcodes and UMIs. TCRdb fed the 5' RACE reads into MiXCR, producing one record per CDR3 protein. The data contain about 320,000 distinct CDR3 sequences, roughly an eighth of them singletons. The CDR3 length is 14 residues. Per the germline V gene, CDR1 is SGHRS and CDR2 is YFSETQ. V gave up 6 bases and J gave up 0 bases, with 12 bases separating them. Points from the study as a whole: Chiefly within CM and EM were the contracting CD4+ clones; CD8+ ones were within EMRA. The pre-infection memory compartment contained some responding clones, suggesting cross-reactive memory joined.

In the case of this clonotype: No antigen is known for it.

The sample comprised PBMCs or a T cell subset sorted from them (not recorded which). The sequence was collected from a man aged 18 to 35 who had mild COVID-19 (a few samples of this study predate the infection). Cell type and time point are not known. This sequence joins TRBV5-1 and TRBJ1-1; D not resolved. DNA for the CDR3: TGCGCCAGCACCCCGGAGGTTATGAACACTGAAGCTTTCTTT. Translating gives CASTPEVMNTEAFF.